Each of the 29 T cell receptor beta chains below was sequenced from the same sample in a study of T cell repertoires in cytomegalovirus infection. TCRdb processed the reads anew with MiXCR; each CDR3 protein has one entry. The data show 300,000 to 400,000 distinct CDR3 sequences, roughly 29% seen once. The antigens these receptors bind are not known. This material consisted of cultured PBMCs, taken from culture after CMV antigen stimulation. These receptors all stem from a human donor in good health (CMV status not recorded). Some clones in this sample may be carry-over from other donors' samples.

This clonotype was seen a handful of times. The chain combines TRBV27 with TRBJ2-3; 10 positions match TRBD2. The length of the CDR3 is 16 residues. CDR1 is MNHEY, CDR2 SMNVEV, per germline (reference sequence). V dropped 6 bases and J dropped 2; count of bases not matched to a gene: 8. CDR3 DNA sequence: TGTGCCAGCAGCCTCCTCAGCGGGAGGGTCACAGATACGCAGTATTTT. Translating gives CASSLLSGRVTDTQYF.

The gene calls are TRBV2 and TRBJ2-1; no clear D gene. The CDR3 consists of 11 residues. V was trimmed by 6 bases and J by 10 bases, leaving 10 bases between them. The V gene's germline CDR1 is SNHLY and CDR2 FYNNEI. The CDR3 region is CASSGLREQFF. As DNA, the CDR3 is TGTGCCAGCAGCGGCCTGAGGGAGCAGTTCTTC. Complete variable domain (other parts from reference TRBV2 and TRBJ2-1): EPEVTQTPSHQVTQMGQEVILRCVPISNHLYFYWYRQILGQKVEFLVSFYNNEISEKSEIFDDQFSVERPDGSNFTLKIRSTKLEDSAMYFCASSGLREQFFGPGTRLTVL.

Remarks on this clonotype: A junction boundary mismatches the germline segment, possibly from a read error. The rearrangement uses TRBV7-7 and TRBJ2-1; D ambiguous. This CDR3 comprises 13 residues. Per the germline V gene, CDR1 is SSHAT and CDR2 is FNYEAQ (reference sequence). The DNA of the CDR3 is TGTGCTAGCAGCTTAGAGGTGGACCGGGAGCAGTTCTTC. This translates into CASSLEVDREQFF. Full variable domain (rest looked up from reference TRBV7-7 and TRBJ2-1): GAGVSQSPRYKVTKRGQDVTLRCDPISSHATLYWYQQALGQGPEFLTYFNYEAQPDKSGLPSDRFSAERPEGSISTLTIQRTEQRDSAMYRCASSLEVDREQFFGPGTRLTVL.

The chain employs TRBV2 and TRBJ2-1; 8 bases fit TRBD1. From germline, CDR1 is SNHLY and CDR2 FYNNEI. Losses at the gene ends were 5 bases for V and 5 bases for J; bases not matched to a gene: 5. This CDR3 has 14 residues. CDR3 in amino acids: CASSPGTGDNEQFF. The CDR3 DNA reads TGTGCCAGCAGTCCAGGGACAGGAGACAATGAGCAGTTCTTC.

The chain links TRBV6-1 to TRBJ2-1; 7 bases map to TRBD2. J gave up 6 bases and V 2 bases, and 7 bases lay outside the gene matches. The CDR3 loop spans 15 amino acids. CDR1 and CDR2 from the germline V gene are MNHNS and SASEGT. For the CDR3, the DNA is TGTGCCAGCAGTGAAACGGGGGGAGCTGGCAATGAGCAGTTCTTC. Translated, it gives CASSETGGAGNEQFF.

The V call is TRBV19, the J call TRBJ2-3; no clear D gene. The CDR3 spans 14 residues. In germline, CDR1 is LNHDA, CDR2 SQIVND (reference sequence). Deletions cut 5 bases from V and 3 bases from J, with 12 bases between. CDR3: CASSASGRTDTQYF. In DNA form, the CDR3 reads TGTGCCAGTAGTGCGTCGGGCAGGACAGATACGCAGTATTTT. Full variable domain (outside the CDR3, taken from reference TRBV19 and TRBJ2-3): DGGITQSPKYLFRKEGQNVTLSCEQNLNHDAMYWYRQDPGQGLRLIYYSQIVNDFQKGDIAEGYSVSREKKESFPLTVTSAQKNPTAFYLCASSASGRTDTQYFGPGTRLTVL.

The chain couples TRBV7-3 to TRBJ2-1; D gene uncertain. V lost 1 base, J lost 6 bases, and 4 bases lay in between. CDR1 and CDR2 from the germline V gene are SGHTA and FQGTGA. The CDR3 length is 12 residues. The CDR3 nucleotides are TGTGCCAGCAGCTTAAACCGCAATGAGCAGTTCTTC. Protein product: CASSLNRNEQFF.

This clonotype was seen a handful of times. The CDR3 region has the DNA TGTGCCAGCAGCGTCCGGGACAGGGTGACTGGTCAGCCCCAGCATTTT. Translated, it gives CASSVRDRVTGQPQHF. The rearrangement uses TRBV7-8 and TRBJ1-5; 9 bases fit TRBD1. The CDR3 extends over 16 amino acids. The germline CDR1 and CDR2 sequences are SGHVS and FQNEAQ. The V gene end was trimmed by 5 bases and the J gene end by 6 bases; junction bases not matched to a gene: 11.

This clonotype has only a few counts. This chain joins TRBV27 and TRBJ2-7, with 9 bases identical to TRBD1. The CDR3 length is 16 residues. In germline, CDR1 is MNHEY, CDR2 SMNVEV (reference sequence). After removal of 5 bases from V and 2 bases from J, the junction contained 10 bases not matched to a gene. CDR3 protein: CASSRASGQGAYEQYF. As DNA, the CDR3 is TGTGCCAGCAGTAGGGCATCGGGACAGGGCGCCTACGAGCAGTACTTC.

The CDR3 DNA sequence: TGTGCCAGCAGTCAGGGGCGTGGGGGGTATAGCTCCTACAATGAGCAGTTCTTC. This gives the protein CASSQGRGGYSSYNEQFF. The genes are TRBV28 and TRBJ2-1; tentatively, D is TRBD1 or TRBD2 (6 bases each). Germline V gene data show CDR1 as MDHEN and CDR2 as SYDVKM. V was pared by 5 bases and J by 0 bases, with 20 bases between. The CDR3 loop spans 18 amino acids.

The sample holds a few counts of this clonotype. V gene TRBV15 combines with J gene TRBJ2-2; 8 nucleotides agree with TRBD2. Germline loops: CDR1 LNHNV, CDR2 YYDKDF (reference sequence). This CDR3 has 16 residues. The V and J ends lost 5 bases and 4 bases, in that order; junction bases with no gene match: 9. In DNA, the CDR3 is TGTGCCACCAGCCAGGGCGGGGGGCGCAGCACCGGGGAGCTGTTTTTT. Its translation is CATSQGGGRSTGELFF.

The gene calls are TRBV5-8 and TRBJ2-3; D is unclear. Germline V CDR1 and CDR2: SGHTS, YDEGEE. The CDR3 totals 16 residues. Trimming cost V 0 bases and J 0 bases, with 11 bases left between them. CDR3 loop: CASSLGTYRSTDTQYF. The CDR3 DNA is TGTGCCAGCAGCTTGGGAACATACCGCAGCACAGATACGCAGTATTTT.

By sample fraction, this clonotype is large (0.1 to 1%). The CDR3 nucleotides read TGTGCCAGCAGCTTAACAGGAGAAGCTTTCTTT. Protein product: CASSLTGEAFF. V and J are TRBV7-2 and TRBJ1-1; weak D call: TRBD1 (5 bases). The V gene's germline CDR1 is SGHTA and CDR2 FQGNSA. The CDR3 totals 11 residues. The V gene lost 2 bases and the J gene lost 8 bases, with 6 bases spanning the gap.

This clonotype turned up a few times. This chain uses TRBV20-1 with TRBJ1-6; 7 bases fit TRBD1. Trimming took 1 base from V and 7 from J; bases not matched to a gene: 1. CDR1 and CDR2 (germline): DFQATT, SNEGSKA (reference sequence). There are 13 residues in the CDR3. In DNA, the CDR3 is TGCAGTGCTAGAGCAGGGGGGAATTCACCCCTCCACTTT. It specifies CSARAGGNSPLHF.

In this sample, this clonotype turned up a few times. This chain links TRBV15 with TRBJ1-4, with 10 bases matching TRBD1. Germline V gene data show CDR1 as LNHNV and CDR2 as YYDKDF (reference sequence). Losses at the gene ends were 7 bases for V and 8 bases for J; bases not matched to a gene: 7. CDR3 length: 14 amino acids. CDR3 residues: CATTRDRGNEKLFF. CDR3 DNA: TGTGCCACCACTAGGGACAGGGGAAACGAAAAACTGTTTTTT.

The J gene is TRBJ2-1, the V gene TRBV12-3 or TRBV12-4, with 9 bases lining up with TRBD1. J lost 5 bases, V lost 1 base, and 3 bases had no gene match. This CDR3 is 15 amino acids long. The CDR3 DNA reads TGTGCCAGCAGTTTAGTGGGACAGGGCCACAATGAGCAGTTCTTC. It codes for CASSLVGQGHNEQFF.

This clonotype was recorded many times. The chain has TRBV7-7 and TRBJ1-1; possible D gene TRBD1, 5 bases. V lost 4 bases, J lost 0 bases, and 9 bases lay in between. The CDR3 has 14 residues. The germline CDR1 and CDR2 sequences are SSHAT and FNYEAQ (reference sequence). The CDR3 DNA reads TGTGCCAGCAGCTCCAGGGCCATGAACACTGAAGCTTTCTTT. Residues: CASSSRAMNTEAFF.

At least ten counts were recorded for this clonotype. The V call is TRBV7-2, the J call TRBJ2-1, with 9 positions matching TRBD1. Germline assignment: CDR1 SGHTA and CDR2 FQGNSA. Unmatched junction bases numbered 3, after V lost 5 bases and J lost 1 base. This CDR3 region has 15 residues. The CDR3 DNA reads as TGTGCCAGCAGCATGGACAGGGGATCCTACAATGAGCAGTTCTTC. Translation gives CASSMDRGSYNEQFF.

The V call is TRBV19, the J call TRBJ1-4, with D possibly being TRBD1 (6 bases). Germline lookup yields CDR1 LNHDA and CDR2 SQIVND (reference sequence). Trimming removed 7 bases from V and 7 bases from J, with 16 bases in between. The CDR3 is made up of 14 amino acids. The CDR3 DNA is TGTGCCAGTACTAAACAGGGTTTGGCTGAAAAACTGTTTTTT. This sequence encodes CASTKQGLAEKLFF.

This clonotype was observed a handful of times. The V and J genes are TRBV11-1 and TRBJ2-1; 8 positions match TRBD1. The CDR3 contains 14 residues. The ends lost 5 bases at V and 4 bases at J; junction bases unmatched: 4. Germline V gives CDR1 SGHAT, CDR2 FQDESV (reference sequence). CDR3 sequence: CASSPRDRYNEQFF. The DNA for the CDR3 is TGTGCCAGCAGCCCCCGGGACAGGTACAATGAGCAGTTCTTC. Together with reference TRBV11-1 and TRBJ2-1, the CDR3 gives the full variable domain: EAEVAQSPRYKITEKSQAVAFWCDPISGHATLYWYRQILGQGPELLVQFQDESVVDDSQLPKDRFSAERLKGVDSTLKIQPAELGDSAMYLCASSPRDRYNEQFFGPGTRLTVL.

This clonotype was observed at least ten times. The chain recombines TRBV7-8 with TRBJ1-2; 10 positions match TRBD1. The CDR3 has 15 amino acids. J lost 5 bases, V lost 1 base, and 4 bases had no gene match. Germline V CDR1 and CDR2: SGHVS, FQNEAQ. CDR3 amino acids: CASSLGTGGKYGYTF. The CDR3 bases are TGTGCCAGCAGCTTAGGGACAGGGGGGAAATATGGCTACACCTTC. The full variable domain, in which reference TRBV7-8 and TRBJ1-2 provide the parts outside the CDR3, is GAGVSQSPRYKVAKRGQDVALRCDPISGHVSLFWYQQALGQGPEFLTYFQNEAQLDKSGLPSDRFFAERPEGSVSTLKIQRTQQEDSAVYLCASSLGTGGKYGYTFGSGTRLTVV.

This clonotype has just a few counts. The DNA for the CDR3 is TGTGCCAGTACCAGGTGGGGGGGGTCTCAGCCCCAGCATTTT. This translates into CASTRWGGSQPQHF. The rearrangement uses TRBV19 and TRBJ1-5; weak D call: TRBD1 (5 bases). Germline-derived CDR1 and CDR2 are LNHDA and SQIVND (reference sequence). The CDR3 contains 14 residues. Between the trimmed V and J ends, which lost 7 bases and 6 bases, there was a span of 16 bases.

This clonotype has ten or more counts. This chain uses TRBV7-2 with TRBJ2-5, with TRBD2 matching 10 bases. The ends lost 4 bases at V and 5 bases at J; junction bases unmatched: 7. Germline CDR1 SGHTA, CDR2 FQGNSA. This CDR3 has 15 residues. CDR3 residues: CASSYQAGGGETQYF. CDR3 DNA: TGTGCCAGCAGCTACCAAGCGGGAGGGGGGGAGACCCAGTACTTC.

The chain combines TRBV9 with TRBJ2-1, with 9 bases lining up with TRBD2. This CDR3 has 17 amino acids. Trimming took 3 bases from V and 4 from J; bases not matched to a gene: 11. The germline V gene has CDR1 SGDLS and CDR2 YYNGEE. The CDR3 sequence: CASSAFIAGAGYNEQFF. The CDR3, as DNA: TGTGCCAGCAGCGCTTTCATAGCGGGAGCTGGTTACAATGAGCAGTTCTTC.

There are a few counts of this clonotype. The chain combines TRBV10-3 with TRBJ2-7, with 10 bases that match TRBD1. The CDR3 has 13 residues. V trimming: 6 bases; J trimming: 5 bases; junction bases outside the gene matches: 4. The V gene's germline CDR1 is ENHRY and CDR2 SYGVKD. The CDR3 DNA follows: TGTGCCATCAGCGACAGGGGGCGAGACGAGCAGTACTTC. Residues: CAISDRGRDEQYF.

This clonotype occurred a few times. The rearrangement links TRBV28 to TRBJ1-5; unclear D gene. Germline assignment: CDR1 MDHEN and CDR2 SYDVKM. V shed 3 bases and J shed 2 bases, with 11 bases lying between them. This CDR3 has 15 amino acids. CDR3 nucleotide sequence: TGTGCCAGCAGTTTTCACGGCGGGGGCAATCAGCCCCAGCATTTT. Translating it yields CASSFHGGGNQPQHF.

The V and J genes are TRBV5-1 and TRBJ2-1; 7 nucleotides match TRBD1. Germline trimming cut 0 bases from V and 3 bases from J; bases unmatched to any gene: 3. The CDR3 sequence is 15 residues long. Per the germline V gene, CDR1 is SGHRS and CDR2 is YFSETQ. CDR3 amino acids: CASSLVGGDYNEQFF. The CDR3 region has the DNA TGCGCCAGCAGCTTGGTAGGGGGCGACTACAATGAGCAGTTCTTC. The full variable domain, its missing parts supplied by reference TRBV5-1 and TRBJ2-1, is KAGVTQTPRYLIKTRGQQVTLSCSPISGHRSVSWYQQTPGQGLQFLFEYFSETQRNKGNFPGRFSGRQFSNSRSEMNVSTLELGDSALYLCASSLVGGDYNEQFFGPGTRLTVL.

In this sample, this clonotype turned up a few times. This chain uses TRBV6-2 or TRBV6-3 with TRBJ2-3; 10 nucleotides line up with TRBD2. CDR1 is MNHEY, CDR2 SVGEGT, per germline. V lost 0 bases to trimming and J lost 1 base; unmatched junction nucleotides: 7. This CDR3 spans 18 amino acids. CDR3 residues: CASSYSPTTSGGTDTQYF. The CDR3 DNA reads TGTGCCAGCAGTTACTCGCCCACTACTAGCGGGGGCACAGATACGCAGTATTTT.

The V and J genes are TRBV20-1 and TRBJ1-2; 9 bases are a match to TRBD1. V lost 1 base, J lost 1 base, and 1 base stayed unmatched. The CDR3 runs 14 residues. CDR1 and CDR2 (germline): DFQATT, SNEGSKA (reference sequence). This chain's CDR3 is CSARVDRGNYGYTF. The CDR3 coding sequence is TGCAGTGCTAGAGTGGACAGGGGTAACTATGGCTACACCTTC.